This T cell receptor beta chain was identified during a study of T cells after yellow fever vaccination. Study at large: Each low-cell-number fraction was prepared by means of SMART-Seq v4 Ultra Low Input.

Trimming removed 1 base from V and 1 base from J, with 8 bases in between. The germline gives CDR1 SGHRS, CDR2 YFSETQ. This CDR3 comprises 14 residues. Study-level results: The study re-detected most primary-vaccination clones after the booster (about 95% CD4, around 90% CD8). Though it reached lower strength, the secondary response hit its peak faster, day 5 versus 15.

This clonotype came up many times. Antigen specificity is unknown. TCRdb re-called the 5' RACE reads with MiXCR, one entry per CDR3 protein. The sample lists roughly 120,000 distinct CDR3 sequences; around 7.7% were seen once. This chain joins TRBV5-1 and TRBJ2-5, with D possibly TRBD1 on 5 matching bases. The TCR was taken from a man younger than 35 who received the YFV17D yellow fever vaccine. The input for sequencing was CD4+ T cells sorted from PBMCs, taken more than 8 days after the first yellow fever vaccination. Here the CDR3 reads CASSLTTVQETQYF. CDR3 DNA sequence: TGCGCCAGCAGCTTGACGACAGTCCAAGAGACCCAGTACTTC.